Sequencing of this TCR beta chain was carried out in a study of T cell responses to AZD1222 COVID-19 vaccine. Study observations and caveats: Donors were largely white British and mainly female; clonal diversity was possibly underestimated.

This table comes from immunoSEQ multiplex PCR, and its TCRdb copy is limited to in-frame clones, with some not included. Among tens of thousands of clones listed, about 91% were seen once. Per germline, CDR1 KGHSH and CDR2 LQKENI. This CDR3 is 15 amino acids long. The V segment lost 2 bases and the J segment 4 bases; nucleotides outside the gene matches: 4. A single count supports this clone. The antigen is unknown. The material was peripheral blood, obtained on day 0 of AZD1222 vaccination. The rearrangement joins TRBV18 to TRBJ2-5; TRBD2 aligns across 10 bases. The receptor was derived from an adult in good health. The CDR3 DNA follows: TGTGCCAGCTCACCAGCTAGCGGGAGCGGAGAGACCCAGTACTTC. Residues: CASSPASGSGETQYF.